One T cell receptor (beta chain) is described in this entry. What it binds is unknown. TCR cDNA was made by 5'RACE template switching, adding a universal primer site and UMIs. TCRdb reanalysed the 5' RACE reads using MiXCR and keeps one entry per CDR3 protein. The top ten hold 18% of the sample, which has about 300,000 distinct CDR3 sequences, roughly 6.8% seen once. The sample comes from a study of T cells after yellow fever vaccination. The CDR3 is 14 amino acids. The germline gives CDR1 SNHLY, CDR2 FYNNEI. The V and J ends lost 7 bases and 5 bases, in that order; junction bases with no gene match: 9. Study outcomes and limitations: Subsequent booster samples again held most clones from primary vaccination (roughly 96% CD4, over 80% CD8). Weaker overall, the secondary response nonetheless peaked faster (day 5 versus 15). Of the clonotypes, a small share occurred in both CD4 and CD8 compartments.

The chain recombines TRBV2 with TRBJ1-1; 8 nucleotides line up with TRBD1. The origin of this receptor is a man aged 18-30 years who received the YFV17D yellow fever vaccine. The sequenced sample was PBMCs, obtained about 49 days after the first yellow fever vaccination. In nucleotides, the CDR3 is TGTGCCAGCACTAACAGGGGGGGTTGGACTGAAGCTTTCTTT. Protein: CASTNRGGWTEAFF.